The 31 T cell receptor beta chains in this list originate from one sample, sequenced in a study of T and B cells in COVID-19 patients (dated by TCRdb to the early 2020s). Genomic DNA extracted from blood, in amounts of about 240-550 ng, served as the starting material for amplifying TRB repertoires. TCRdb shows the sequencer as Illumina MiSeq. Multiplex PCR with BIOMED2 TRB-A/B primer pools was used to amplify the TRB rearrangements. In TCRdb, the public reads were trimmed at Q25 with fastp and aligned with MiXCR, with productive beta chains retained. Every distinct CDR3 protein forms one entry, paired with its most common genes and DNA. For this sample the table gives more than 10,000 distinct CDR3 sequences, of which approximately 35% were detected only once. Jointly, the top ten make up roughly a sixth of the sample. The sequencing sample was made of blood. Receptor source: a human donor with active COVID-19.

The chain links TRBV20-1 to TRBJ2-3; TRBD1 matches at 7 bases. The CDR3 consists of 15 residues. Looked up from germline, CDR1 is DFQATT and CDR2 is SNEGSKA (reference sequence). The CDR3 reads CSGTRGQGVLDTQYF. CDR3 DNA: TGCAGCGGGACCCGCGGGCAGGGGGTTCTAGATACGCAGTATTTT.

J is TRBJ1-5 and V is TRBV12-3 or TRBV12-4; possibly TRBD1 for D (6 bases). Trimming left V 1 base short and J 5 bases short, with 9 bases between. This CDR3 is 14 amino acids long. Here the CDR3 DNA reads TGTGCCAGCAGTTTAGGTCAGGGGTATCAGCCCCAGCATTTT. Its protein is CASSLGQGYQPQHF.

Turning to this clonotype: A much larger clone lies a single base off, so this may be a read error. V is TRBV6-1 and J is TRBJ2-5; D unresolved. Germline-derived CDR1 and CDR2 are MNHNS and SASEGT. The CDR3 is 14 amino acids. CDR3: CASSEAFSQETQNF. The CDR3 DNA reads TGTGCCAGCAGTGAAGCATTCAGTCAAGAGACCCAGAACTTC.

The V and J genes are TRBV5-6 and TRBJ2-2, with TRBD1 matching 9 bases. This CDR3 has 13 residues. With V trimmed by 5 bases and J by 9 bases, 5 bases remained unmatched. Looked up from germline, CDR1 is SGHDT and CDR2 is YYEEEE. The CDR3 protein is CASRQGAVRELFF. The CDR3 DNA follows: TGTGCCAGCAGACAGGGGGCAGTCCGGGAGCTGTTTTTT.

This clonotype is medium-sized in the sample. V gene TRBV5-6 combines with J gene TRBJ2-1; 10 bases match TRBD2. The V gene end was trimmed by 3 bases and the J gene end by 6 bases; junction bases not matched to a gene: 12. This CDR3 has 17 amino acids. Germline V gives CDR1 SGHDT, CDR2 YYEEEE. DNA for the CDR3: TGTGCCAGCAGCTCTCAGGTGGTAGCGGGGGGTCTCAATGAGCAGTTCTTC. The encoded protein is CASSSQVVAGGLNEQFF.

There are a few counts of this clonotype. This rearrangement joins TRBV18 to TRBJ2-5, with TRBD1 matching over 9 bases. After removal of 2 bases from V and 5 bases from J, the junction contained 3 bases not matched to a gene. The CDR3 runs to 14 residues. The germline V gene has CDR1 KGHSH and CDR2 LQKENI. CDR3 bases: TGTGCCAGCTCACCAACAGGGGGCTTGGAGACCCAGTACTTC. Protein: CASSPTGGLETQYF.

As DNA, the CDR3 is TGTGCCAGCAGCCCTATCGGACAGGGAGTTGACACCGGGGAGCTGTTTTTT. Amino acids: CASSPIGQGVDTGELFF. The V gene is TRBV27, the J gene TRBJ2-2; 8 positions match TRBD1. From germline, CDR1 is MNHEY and CDR2 SMNVEV (reference sequence). The V and J ends lost 6 bases and 3 bases, in that order; junction bases with no gene match: 12. This CDR3 has 17 residues.

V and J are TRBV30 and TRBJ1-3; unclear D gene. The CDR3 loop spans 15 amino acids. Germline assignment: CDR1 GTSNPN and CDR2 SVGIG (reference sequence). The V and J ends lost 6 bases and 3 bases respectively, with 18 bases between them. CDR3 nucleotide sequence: TGTGCCTGCCCTCAGACGGAAAAGGGTGGAAACACCATATATTTT. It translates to CACPQTEKGGNTIYF.

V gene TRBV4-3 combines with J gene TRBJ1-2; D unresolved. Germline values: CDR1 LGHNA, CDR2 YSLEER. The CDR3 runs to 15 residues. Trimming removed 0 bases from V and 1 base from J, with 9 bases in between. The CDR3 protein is CASSQDGNFNYGYTF. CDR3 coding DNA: TGCGCCAGCAGCCAAGACGGAAACTTTAACTATGGCTACACCTTC.

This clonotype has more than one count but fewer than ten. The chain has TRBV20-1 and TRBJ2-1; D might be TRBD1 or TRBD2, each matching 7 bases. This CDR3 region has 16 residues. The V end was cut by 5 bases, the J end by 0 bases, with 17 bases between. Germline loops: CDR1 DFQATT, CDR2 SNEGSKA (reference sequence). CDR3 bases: TGCAGTGCTGGGGGGGGACAGCCTTTCTCCTACAATGAGCAGTTCTTC. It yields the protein CSAGGGQPFSYNEQFF.

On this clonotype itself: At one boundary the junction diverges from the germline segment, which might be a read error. Here the CDR3 DNA reads TGTGCCACCAGCAGAGATTTGTCCGGGCAGGTTCGTTTT. Translating it yields CATSRDLSGQVRF. The V and J genes are TRBV15 and TRBJ1-5; D unresolved. The V gene's germline CDR1 is LNHNV and CDR2 YYDKDF (reference sequence). The CDR3 loop spans 13 amino acids.

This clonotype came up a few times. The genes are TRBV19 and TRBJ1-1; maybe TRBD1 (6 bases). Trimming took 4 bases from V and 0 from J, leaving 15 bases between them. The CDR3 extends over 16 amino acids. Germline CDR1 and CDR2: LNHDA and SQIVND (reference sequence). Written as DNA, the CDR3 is TGTGCCAGTAGTAAGGACAGCGAGTACATGAACACTGAAGCTTTCTTT. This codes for CASSKDSEYMNTEAFF.

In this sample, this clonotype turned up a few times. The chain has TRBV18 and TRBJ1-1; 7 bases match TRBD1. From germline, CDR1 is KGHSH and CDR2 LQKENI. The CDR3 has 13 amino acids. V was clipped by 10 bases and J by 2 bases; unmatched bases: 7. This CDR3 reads CATAGQINTEAFF. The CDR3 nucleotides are TGTGCCACCGCGGGACAGATAAACACTGAAGCTTTCTTT. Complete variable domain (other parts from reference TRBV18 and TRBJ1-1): NAGVMQNPRHLVRRRGQEARLRCSPMKGHSHVYWYRQLPEEGLKFMVYLQKENIIDESGMPKERFSAEFPKEGPSILRIQQVVRGDSAAYFCATAGQINTEAFFGQGTRLTVV.

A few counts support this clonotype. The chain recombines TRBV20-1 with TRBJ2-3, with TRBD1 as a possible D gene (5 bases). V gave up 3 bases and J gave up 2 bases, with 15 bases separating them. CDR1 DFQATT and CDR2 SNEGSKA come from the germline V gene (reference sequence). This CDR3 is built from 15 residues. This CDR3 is CSASGGASHTDTQYF. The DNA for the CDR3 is TGCAGTGCTAGCGGTGGGGCCTCACACACAGATACGCAGTATTTT.

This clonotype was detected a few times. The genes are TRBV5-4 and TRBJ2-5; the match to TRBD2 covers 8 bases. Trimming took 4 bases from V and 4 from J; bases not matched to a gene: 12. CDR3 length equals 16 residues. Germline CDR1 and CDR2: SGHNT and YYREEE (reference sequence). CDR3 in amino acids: CASSPGSAGGGETQYF. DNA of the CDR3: TGTGCCAGCAGCCCCGGTTCTGCGGGGGGTGGAGAGACCCAGTACTTC.

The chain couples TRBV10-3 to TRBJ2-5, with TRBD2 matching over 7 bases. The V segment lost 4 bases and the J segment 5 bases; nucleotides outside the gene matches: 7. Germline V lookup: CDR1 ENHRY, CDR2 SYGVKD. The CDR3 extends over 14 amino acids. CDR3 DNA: TGTGCCATCAGTGCAACTAGCGAGCGTGAGACCCAGTACTTC. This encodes CAISATSERETQYF.

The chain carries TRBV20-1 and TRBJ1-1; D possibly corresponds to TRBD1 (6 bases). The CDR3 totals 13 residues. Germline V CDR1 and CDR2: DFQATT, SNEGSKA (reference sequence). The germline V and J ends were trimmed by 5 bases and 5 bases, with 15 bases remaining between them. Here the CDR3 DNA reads TGCAGTGCTGGGAGGGGGTTTTCGACTGAAGCTTTCTTT. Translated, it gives CSAGRGFSTEAFF.

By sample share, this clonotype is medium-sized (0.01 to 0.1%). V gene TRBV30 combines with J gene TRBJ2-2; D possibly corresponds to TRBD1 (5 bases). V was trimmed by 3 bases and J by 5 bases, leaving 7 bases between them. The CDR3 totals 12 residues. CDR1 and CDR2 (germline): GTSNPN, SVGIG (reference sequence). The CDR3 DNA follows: TGTGCCTGGAGAAGGGGAACCGGGGAGCTGTTTTTT. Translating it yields CAWRRGTGELFF.

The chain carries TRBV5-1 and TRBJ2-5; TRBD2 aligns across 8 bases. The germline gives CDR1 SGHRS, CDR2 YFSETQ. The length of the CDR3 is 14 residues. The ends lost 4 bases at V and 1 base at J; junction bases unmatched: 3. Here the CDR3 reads CASSPGTSQETQYF. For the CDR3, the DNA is TGCGCCAGCAGCCCCGGGACTAGCCAAGAGACCCAGTACTTC.

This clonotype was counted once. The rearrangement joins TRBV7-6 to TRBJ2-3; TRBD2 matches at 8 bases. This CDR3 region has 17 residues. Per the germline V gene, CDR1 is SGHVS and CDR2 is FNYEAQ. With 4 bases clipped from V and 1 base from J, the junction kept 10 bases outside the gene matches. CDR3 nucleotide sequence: TGTGCCAGCAGCTCCCAATCGGGGGGGCGGCGCACAGATACGCAGTATTTT. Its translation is CASSSQSGGRRTDTQYF.

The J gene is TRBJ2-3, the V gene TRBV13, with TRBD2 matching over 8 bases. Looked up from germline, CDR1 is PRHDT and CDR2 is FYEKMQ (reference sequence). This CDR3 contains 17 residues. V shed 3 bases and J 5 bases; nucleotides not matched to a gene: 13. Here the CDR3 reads CASSLGILRGAIDTQYF. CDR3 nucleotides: TGTGCCAGCAGCTTGGGCATCTTGCGGGGGGCAATAGATACGCAGTATTTT.

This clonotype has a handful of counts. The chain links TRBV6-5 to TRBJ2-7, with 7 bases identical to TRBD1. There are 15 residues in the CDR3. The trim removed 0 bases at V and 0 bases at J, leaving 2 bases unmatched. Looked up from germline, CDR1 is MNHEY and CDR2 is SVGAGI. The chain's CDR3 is CASSYSGTASYEQYF. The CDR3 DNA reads TGTGCCAGCAGTTACTCAGGGACAGCCTCCTACGAGCAGTACTTC.

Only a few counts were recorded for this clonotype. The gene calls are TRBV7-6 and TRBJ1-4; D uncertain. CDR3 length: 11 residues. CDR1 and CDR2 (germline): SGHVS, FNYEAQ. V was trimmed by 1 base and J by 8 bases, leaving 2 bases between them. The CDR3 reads CASSLDEKLFF. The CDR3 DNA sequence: TGTGCCAGCAGCTTAGACGAAAAACTGTTTTTT.

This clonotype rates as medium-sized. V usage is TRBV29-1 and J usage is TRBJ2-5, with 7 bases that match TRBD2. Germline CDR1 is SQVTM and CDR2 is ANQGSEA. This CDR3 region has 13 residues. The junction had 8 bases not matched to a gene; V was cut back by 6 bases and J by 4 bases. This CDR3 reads CSVDSGRRETQYF. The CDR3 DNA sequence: TGCAGCGTAGATAGCGGGCGGAGAGAGACCCAGTACTTC.

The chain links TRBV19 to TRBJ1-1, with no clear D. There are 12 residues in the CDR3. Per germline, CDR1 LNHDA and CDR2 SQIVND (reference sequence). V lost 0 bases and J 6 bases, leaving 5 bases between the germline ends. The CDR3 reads CASSIDSAEAFF. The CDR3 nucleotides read TGTGCCAGTAGTATAGATTCAGCTGAAGCTTTCTTT.

The CDR3 bases are TGTGCCAGTAGTATGGCTCAGCACAATCAGCCCCAGCATTTT. Translation gives CASSMAQHNQPQHF. The chain recombines TRBV19 with TRBJ1-5; D remains ambiguous. The CDR3 has 14 residues. The V and J ends lost 3 bases and 3 bases respectively, with 9 bases between them. CDR1 LNHDA and CDR2 SQIVND come from the germline V gene (reference sequence). The variable domain in full, with the rest retrieved from reference TRBV19 and TRBJ1-5, is DGGITQSPKYLFRKEGQNVTLSCEQNLNHDAMYWYRQDPGQGLRLIYYSQIVNDFQKGDIAEGYSVSREKKESFPLTVTSAQKNPTAFYLCASSMAQHNQPQHFGDGTRLSIL.

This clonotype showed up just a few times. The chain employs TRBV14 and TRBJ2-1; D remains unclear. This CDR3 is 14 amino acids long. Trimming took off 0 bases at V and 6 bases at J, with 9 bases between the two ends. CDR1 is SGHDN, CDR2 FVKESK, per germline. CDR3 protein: CASSQETRTNEQFF. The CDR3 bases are TGTGCCAGCAGCCAAGAGACGAGGACCAATGAGCAGTTCTTC.

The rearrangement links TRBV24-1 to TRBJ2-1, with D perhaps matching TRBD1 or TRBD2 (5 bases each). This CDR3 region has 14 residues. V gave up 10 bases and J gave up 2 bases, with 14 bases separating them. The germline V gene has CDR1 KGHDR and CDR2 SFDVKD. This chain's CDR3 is CATAQGPPYNEQFF. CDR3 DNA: TGTGCCACGGCCCAGGGACCTCCCTACAATGAGCAGTTCTTC.

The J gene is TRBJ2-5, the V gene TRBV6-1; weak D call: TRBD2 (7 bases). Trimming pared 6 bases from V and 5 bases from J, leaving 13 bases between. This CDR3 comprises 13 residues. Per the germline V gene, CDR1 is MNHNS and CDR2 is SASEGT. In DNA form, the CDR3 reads TGTGCCAGCAGGGGGGGGGCCGGGGAGACCCAGTACTTC. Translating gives CASRGGAGETQYF.

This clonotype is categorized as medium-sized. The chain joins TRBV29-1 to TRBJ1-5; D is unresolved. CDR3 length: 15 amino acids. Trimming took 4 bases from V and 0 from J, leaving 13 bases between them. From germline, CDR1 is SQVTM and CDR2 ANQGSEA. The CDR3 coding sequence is TGCAGCGTTGGGATTACAGCCGATAGCAATCAGCCCCAGCATTTT. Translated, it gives CSVGITADSNQPQHF.

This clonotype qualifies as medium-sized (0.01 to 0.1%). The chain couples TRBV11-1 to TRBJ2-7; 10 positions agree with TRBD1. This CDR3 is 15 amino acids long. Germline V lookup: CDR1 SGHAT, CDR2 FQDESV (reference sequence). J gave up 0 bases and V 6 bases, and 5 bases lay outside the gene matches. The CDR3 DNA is TGTGCCAGCAGTTCGGACAGGGGGGGCTCCTACGAGCAGTACTTC. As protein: CASSSDRGGSYEQYF. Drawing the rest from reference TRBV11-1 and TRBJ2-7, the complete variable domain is EAEVAQSPRYKITEKSQAVAFWCDPISGHATLYWYRQILGQGPELLVQFQDESVVDDSQLPKDRFSAERLKGVDSTLKIQPAELGDSAMYLCASSSDRGGSYEQYFGPGTRLTVT.